Listed below are T cell receptor beta chains from one sample, sequenced in a study of T cell repertoires in cytomegalovirus infection. No antigen has been assigned to these receptors. TCRdb reprocessed the reads with MiXCR, giving one entry per CDR3 protein. The profile shows about half a million distinct CDR3 sequences, about 44% of them singletons. This specimen consisted of cultured PBMCs, obtained from culture after CMV antigen stimulation. The receptors were sampled from a human donor in good health (CMV status not recorded). Some clones in this sample may be carry-over from other donors' samples. The CDR3 runs from the conserved cysteine through the conserved F or W. The D gene is left open where the match is weak. Clone size is given for some rows only: seen once, a few or many times, or a class if the clone is expanded.

many | TRBD1 | TRBJ2-3 | TRBV7-2 | TGTGCCAGCAGCTTACAGGGACAGGGGGGAGGTACGCAGTATTTT | CASSLQGQGGGTQYF
NA | NA | TRBJ2-2 | TRBV7-8 | TGTGCCAGCAGCTTTTACAGGAACACCGGGGAGCTGTTTTTT | CASSFYRNTGELFF
NA | NA | TRBJ2-1 | TRBV11-2 | TGTGCCAGCAGCACCAACAAAGGCGAGCAGTTCTTC | CASSTNKGEQFF
NA | TRBD1 | TRBJ1-1 | TRBV12-3/TRBV12-4 | TGTGCCAGCAGTTTCGGGCAGGGGGCTGGGGGAGCTTTCTTT | CASSFGQGAGGAFF
NA | TRBD2 | TRBJ2-1 | TRBV12-3/TRBV12-4 | TGTGCCAGCGCTTTAGCGGGGGGAGGCTACAATGAGCAGTTCTTC | CASALAGGGYNEQFF
many | NA | TRBJ1-2 | TRBV7-2 | TGTGCCAGCAGCTTGGGGAGAAATAACTATGGCTACACCTTC | CASSLGRNNYGYTF
NA | NA | TRBJ2-7 | TRBV12-3/TRBV12-4 | TGTGCCAGCAGTTTAATCGGGCACGAGCAGTACTTC | CASSLIGHEQYF
NA | NA | TRBJ1-1 | TRBV7-2 | TGTGCCAGCAGTAAGGGACCGGGGGGGGCGGGCACTGAAGCTTTCTTT | CASSKGPGGAGTEAFF
NA | TRBD1 | TRBJ2-7 | TRBV6-5 | TGTGCCAGCAGTTACCCCGGACAGGGCAATAACGAGCAGTACTTC | CASSYPGQGNNEQYF
NA | NA | TRBJ2-2 | TRBV7-2 | TGTGCCAGCAGCCCTAGAGGTCTTACCGGTCCCGGGGAGCTGTTTTTT | CASSPRGLTGPGELFF
few | NA | TRBJ2-7 | TRBV24-1 | TGTGCCACCAGTGAGTGCCCCCCAGGGCGGATTAAGTACTTC | CATSECPPGRIKYF
few | NA | TRBJ2-1 | TRBV11-3 | TGTGCCAGCAGCTTACTCAAAGGGTTAAGCTCCTACAATGAGCAGTTCTTC | CASSLLKGLSSYNEQFF
NA | NA | TRBJ2-3 | TRBV5-6 | TGTGCCAGCAGCTCGGGGGACAGTGACATAACCACAGATACGCAGTATTTT | CASSSGDSDITTDTQYF
many | TRBD2 | TRBJ2-3 | TRBV7-2 | TGTGCCAGCAGCTTAGCACTAGCGGGAGTTGGTACGCAGTATTTT | CASSLALAGVGTQYF
once | NA | TRBJ1-1 | TRBV7-6 | TGTGCCAGCAGCTTAGTCGCCAGGTTGAACACTGAAGCTTTCTTT | CASSLVARLNTEAFF
few | TRBD1 | TRBJ2-3 | TRBV19 | TGTGCCAGTAGTATGAACAGGGGTCCAGATACGCAGTATTTT | CASSMNRGPDTQYF
NA | NA | TRBJ1-1 | TRBV12-3/TRBV12-4 | TGTGCGATAACAGGTCCTGGAGCTTTCTTT | CAITGPGAFF
NA | NA | TRBJ1-2 | TRBV19 | TGTGCCAGTACCCCAACCCGGGGGTCCTATGGCTACACCTTC | CASTPTRGSYGYTF
NA | TRBD1 | TRBJ2-1 | TRBV7-9 | TGTGCCAGCAGCCCCATGTTAGGGGGCCCGACGGAAAATGAGCAGTTCTTC | CASSPMLGGPTENEQFF
NA | NA | TRBJ1-1 | TRBV4-1 | TGCGCCAGCAGCCAAGTCGGGACGTGGGACACTGAAGCTTTCTTT | CASSQVGTWDTEAFF
NA | NA | TRBJ2-3 | TRBV7-2 | TGTGCCAGCAGCATTAGGACCAGCGGGTTGGTAGGAGATACGCAGTATTTT | CASSIRTSGLVGDTQYF
few | NA | TRBJ1-2 | TRBV7-6 | TGTGCCAGCAGCCGGGGGGGCTCCCACTATGGCTACACCTTC | CASSRGGSHYGYTF
NA | TRBD1 | TRBJ1-6 | TRBV20-1 | TGCAGTGCTAGAGGACCGGGACAGGGGAATTCACCCCTCCACTTT | CSARGPGQGNSPLHF
few | NA | TRBJ2-5 | TRBV27 | TGTGCCAGCAGTTTTAACAGCCAAGAGACCCAGTACTTC | CASSFNSQETQYF
NA | TRBD2 | TRBJ2-1 | TRBV19 | TGTGCCAGTAGCCAGACTAGCGGGAGCGATGAGCAGTTCTTC | CASSQTSGSDEQFF
NA | TRBD1 | TRBJ1-4 | TRBV4-1 | TGCGCCAGCAGCCAAGCGGACAGGGCGGCAACTAATGAAAAACTGTTTTTT | CASSQADRAATNEKLFF